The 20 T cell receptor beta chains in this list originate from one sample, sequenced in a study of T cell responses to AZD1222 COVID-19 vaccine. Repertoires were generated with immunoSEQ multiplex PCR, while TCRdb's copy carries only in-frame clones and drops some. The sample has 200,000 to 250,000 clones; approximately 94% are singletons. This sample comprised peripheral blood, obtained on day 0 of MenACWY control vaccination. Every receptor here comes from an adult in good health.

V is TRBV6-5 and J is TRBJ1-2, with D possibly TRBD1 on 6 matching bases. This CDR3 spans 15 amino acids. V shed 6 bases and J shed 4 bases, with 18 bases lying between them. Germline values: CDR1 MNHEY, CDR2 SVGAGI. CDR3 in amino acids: CASSPGGGGSYGYTF. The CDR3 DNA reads TGTGCCAGCAGCCCCGGGGGGGGCGGGAGCTATGGCTACACCTTC.

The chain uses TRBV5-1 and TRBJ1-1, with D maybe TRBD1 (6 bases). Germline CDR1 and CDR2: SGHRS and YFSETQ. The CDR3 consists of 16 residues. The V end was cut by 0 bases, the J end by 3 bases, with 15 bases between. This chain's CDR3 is CASSLARGAWYTEAFF. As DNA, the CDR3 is TGCGCCAGCAGCTTGGCCCGGGGGGCGTGGTACACTGAAGCTTTCTTT.

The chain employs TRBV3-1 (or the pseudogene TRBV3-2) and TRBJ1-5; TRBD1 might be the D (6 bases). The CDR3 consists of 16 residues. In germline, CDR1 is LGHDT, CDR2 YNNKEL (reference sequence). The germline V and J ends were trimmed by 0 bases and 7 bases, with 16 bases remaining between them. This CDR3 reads CASSQDMSGRGQPQHF. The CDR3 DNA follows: TGTGCCAGCAGCCAAGATATGTCCGGGAGGGGGCAGCCCCAGCATTTT.

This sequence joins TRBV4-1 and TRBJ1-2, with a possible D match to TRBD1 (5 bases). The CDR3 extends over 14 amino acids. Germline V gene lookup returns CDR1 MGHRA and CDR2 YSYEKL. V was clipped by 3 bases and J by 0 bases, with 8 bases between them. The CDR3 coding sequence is TGCGCCAGCAGCCAGGACACTGCTAACTATGGCTACACCTTC. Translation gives CASSQDTANYGYTF.

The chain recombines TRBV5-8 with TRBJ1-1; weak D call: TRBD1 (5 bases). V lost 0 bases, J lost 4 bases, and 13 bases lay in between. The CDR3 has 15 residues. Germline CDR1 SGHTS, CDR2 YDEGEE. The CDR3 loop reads CASSLDGGRGTEAFF. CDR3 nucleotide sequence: TGTGCCAGCAGCTTGGATGGGGGGAGGGGCACTGAAGCTTTCTTT. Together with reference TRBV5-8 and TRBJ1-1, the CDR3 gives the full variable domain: EAGVTQSPTHLIKTRGQQATLRCSPISGHTSVYWYQQALGLGLQFLLWYDEGEERNRGNFPPRFSGRQFPNYSSELNVNALELEDSALYLCASSLDGGRGTEAFFGQGTRLTVV.

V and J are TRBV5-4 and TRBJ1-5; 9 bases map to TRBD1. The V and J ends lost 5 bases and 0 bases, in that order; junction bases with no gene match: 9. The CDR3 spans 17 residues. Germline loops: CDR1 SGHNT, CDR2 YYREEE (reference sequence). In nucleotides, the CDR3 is TGTGCCAGCAGTTCGGACAGGGGTCCCTATAGCAATCAGCCCCAGCATTTT. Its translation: CASSSDRGPYSNQPQHF. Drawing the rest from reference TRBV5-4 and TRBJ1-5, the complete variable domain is ETGVTQSPTHLIKTRGQQVTLRCSSQSGHNTVSWYQQALGQGPQFIFQYYREEENGRGNFPPRFSGLQFPNYSSELNVNALELDDSALYLCASSSDRGPYSNQPQHFGDGTRLSIL.

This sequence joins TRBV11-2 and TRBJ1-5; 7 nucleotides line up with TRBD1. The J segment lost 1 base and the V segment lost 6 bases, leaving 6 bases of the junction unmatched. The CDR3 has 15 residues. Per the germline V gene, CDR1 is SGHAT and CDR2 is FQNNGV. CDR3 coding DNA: TGTGCCAGCAGTTTCCAGGGGGACAGCAATCAGCCCCAGCATTTT. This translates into CASSFQGDSNQPQHF.

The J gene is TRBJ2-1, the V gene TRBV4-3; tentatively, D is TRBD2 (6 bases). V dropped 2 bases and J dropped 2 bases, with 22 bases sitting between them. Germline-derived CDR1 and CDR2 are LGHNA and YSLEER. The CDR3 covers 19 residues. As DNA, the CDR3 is TGCGCCAGCAGCCAACCCCCATTTGGAGGGGAAGGGGCCTACAATGAGCAGTTCTTC. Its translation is CASSQPPFGGEGAYNEQFF.

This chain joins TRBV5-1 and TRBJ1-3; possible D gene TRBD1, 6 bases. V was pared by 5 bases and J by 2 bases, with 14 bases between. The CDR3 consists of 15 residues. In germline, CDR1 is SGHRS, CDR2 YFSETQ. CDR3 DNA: TGCGCCAGCAGTTGGGGAGGGACAACTGGAAACACCATATATTTT. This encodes CASSWGGTTGNTIYF.

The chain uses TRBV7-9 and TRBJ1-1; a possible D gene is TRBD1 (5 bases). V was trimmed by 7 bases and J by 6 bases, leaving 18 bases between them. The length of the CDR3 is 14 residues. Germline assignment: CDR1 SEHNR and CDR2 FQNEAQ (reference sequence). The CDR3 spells CASTFSGGAPEAFF. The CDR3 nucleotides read TGTGCCAGCACCTTTTCTGGCGGGGCGCCTGAAGCTTTCTTT.

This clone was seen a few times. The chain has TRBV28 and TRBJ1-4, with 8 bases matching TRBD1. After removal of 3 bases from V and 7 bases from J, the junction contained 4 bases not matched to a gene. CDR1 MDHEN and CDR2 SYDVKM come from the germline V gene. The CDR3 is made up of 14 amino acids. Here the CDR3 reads CASSFPDRVEKLFF. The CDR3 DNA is TGTGCCAGCAGTTTCCCGGACAGGGTTGAAAAACTGTTTTTT. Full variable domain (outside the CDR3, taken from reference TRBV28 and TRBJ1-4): DVKVTQSSRYLVKRTGEKVFLECVQDMDHENMFWYRQDPGLGLRLIYFSYDVKMKEKGDIPEGYSVSREKKERFSLILESASTNQTSMYLCASSFPDRVEKLFFGSGTQLSVL.

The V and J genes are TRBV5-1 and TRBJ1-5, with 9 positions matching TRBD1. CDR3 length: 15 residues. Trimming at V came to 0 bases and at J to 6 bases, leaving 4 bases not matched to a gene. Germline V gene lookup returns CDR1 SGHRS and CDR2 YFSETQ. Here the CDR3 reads CASSLGGQGSQPQHF. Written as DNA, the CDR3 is TGCGCCAGCAGCTTGGGGGGACAGGGTAGTCAGCCCCAGCATTTT.

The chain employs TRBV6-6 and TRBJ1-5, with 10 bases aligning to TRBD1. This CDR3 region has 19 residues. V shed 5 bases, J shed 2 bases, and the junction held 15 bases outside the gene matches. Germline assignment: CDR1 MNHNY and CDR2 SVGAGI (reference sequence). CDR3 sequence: CASSRSTGTGTGGNQPQHF. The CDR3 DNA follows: TGTGCCAGCAGTCGGAGCACCGGGACCGGGACAGGGGGCAATCAGCCCCAGCATTTT.

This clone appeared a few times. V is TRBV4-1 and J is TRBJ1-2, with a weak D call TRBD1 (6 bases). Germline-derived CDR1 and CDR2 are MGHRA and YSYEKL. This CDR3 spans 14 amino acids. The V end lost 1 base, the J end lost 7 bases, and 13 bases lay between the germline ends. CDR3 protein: CASSQGDTTFGYTF. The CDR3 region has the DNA TGCGCCAGCAGCCAAGGGGACACAACGTTTGGCTACACCTTC.

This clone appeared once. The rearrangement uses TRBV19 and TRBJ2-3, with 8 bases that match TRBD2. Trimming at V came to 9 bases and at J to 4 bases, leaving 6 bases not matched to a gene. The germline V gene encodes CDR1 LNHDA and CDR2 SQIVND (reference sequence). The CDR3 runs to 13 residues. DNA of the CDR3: TGTGCCAGCTCGGGGGGGCACCCAGATACGCAGTATTTT. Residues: CASSGGHPDTQYF.

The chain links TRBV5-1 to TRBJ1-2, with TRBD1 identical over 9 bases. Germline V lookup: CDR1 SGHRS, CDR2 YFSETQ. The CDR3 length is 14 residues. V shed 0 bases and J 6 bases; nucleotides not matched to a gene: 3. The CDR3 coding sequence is TGCGCCAGCAGCTTGGAAGGGACAGGGCATGGCTACACCTTC. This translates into CASSLEGTGHGYTF.

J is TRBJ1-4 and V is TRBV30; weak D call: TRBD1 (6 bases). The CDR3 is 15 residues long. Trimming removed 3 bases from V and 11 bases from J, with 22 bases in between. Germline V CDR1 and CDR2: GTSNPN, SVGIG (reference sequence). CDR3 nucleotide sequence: TGTGCCTGGAGGGGACAACAAGATGTAATCGGGAAACTGTTTTTT. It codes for CAWRGQQDVIGKLFF. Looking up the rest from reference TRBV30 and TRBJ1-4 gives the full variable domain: SQTIHQWPATLVQPVGSPLSLECTVEGTSNPNLYWYRQAAGRGLQLLFYSVGIGQISSEVPQNLSASRPQDRQFILSSKKLLLSDSGFYLCAWRGQQDVIGKLFFGSGTQLSVL.

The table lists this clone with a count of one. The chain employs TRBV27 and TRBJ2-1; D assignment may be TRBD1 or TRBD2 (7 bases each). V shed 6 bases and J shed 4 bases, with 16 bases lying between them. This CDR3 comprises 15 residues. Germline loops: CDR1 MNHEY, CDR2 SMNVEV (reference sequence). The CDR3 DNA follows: TGTGCCAGCAGCCCATACCAGGGGGGGTACAATGAGCAGTTCTTC. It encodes CASSPYQGGYNEQFF.

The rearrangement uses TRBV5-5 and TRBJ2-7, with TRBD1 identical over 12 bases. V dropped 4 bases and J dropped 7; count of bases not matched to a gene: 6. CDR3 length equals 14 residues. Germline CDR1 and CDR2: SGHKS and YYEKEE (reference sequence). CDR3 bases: TGTGCCAGCAGCGCGGGACAGGGGGCGGATGAGCAGTACTTC. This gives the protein CASSAGQGADEQYF.

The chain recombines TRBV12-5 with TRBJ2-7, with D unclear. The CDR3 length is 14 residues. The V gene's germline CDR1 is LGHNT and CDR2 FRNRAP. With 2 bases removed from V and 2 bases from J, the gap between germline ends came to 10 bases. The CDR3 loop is CASGLKGTTYEQYF. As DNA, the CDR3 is TGTGCTAGTGGTTTGAAGGGCACCACCTACGAGCAGTACTTC.